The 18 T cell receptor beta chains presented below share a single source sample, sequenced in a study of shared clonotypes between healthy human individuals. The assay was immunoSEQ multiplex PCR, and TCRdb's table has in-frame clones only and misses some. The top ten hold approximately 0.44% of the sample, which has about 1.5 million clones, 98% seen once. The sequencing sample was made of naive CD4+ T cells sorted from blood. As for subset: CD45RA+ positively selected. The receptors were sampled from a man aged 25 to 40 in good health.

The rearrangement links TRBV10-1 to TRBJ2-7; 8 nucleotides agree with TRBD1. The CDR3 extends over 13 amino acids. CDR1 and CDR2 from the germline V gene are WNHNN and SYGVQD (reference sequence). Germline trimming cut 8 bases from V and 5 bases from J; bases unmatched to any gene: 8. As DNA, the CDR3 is TGCGCCAGCGCCGGGACAGGCCGAGACGAGCAGTACTTC. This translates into CASAGTGRDEQYF.

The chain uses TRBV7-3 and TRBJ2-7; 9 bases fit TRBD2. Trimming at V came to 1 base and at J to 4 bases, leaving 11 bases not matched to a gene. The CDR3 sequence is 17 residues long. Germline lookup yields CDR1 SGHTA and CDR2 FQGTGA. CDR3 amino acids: CASSLSRAGGPQYEQYF. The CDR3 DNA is TGTGCCAGCAGCTTAAGTCGGGCGGGAGGGCCTCAGTACGAGCAGTACTTC.

This CDR3 reads CASSPFTGITYEQYF. CDR3 coding DNA: TGTGCCAGCAGCCCCTTTACAGGGATCACCTACGAGCAGTACTTC. The chain uses TRBV28 and TRBJ2-7; a possible D gene is TRBD1 (6 bases). CDR3 length: 15 residues. Germline-derived CDR1 and CDR2 are MDHEN and SYDVKM. The ends were cut back, 6 bases at V and 2 bases at J, with 17 bases in the middle. The full variable domain, with the rest looked up from reference TRBV28 and TRBJ2-7, is DVKVTQSSRYLVKRTGEKVFLECVQDMDHENMFWYRQDPGLGLRLIYFSYDVKMKEKGDIPEGYSVSREKKERFSLILESASTNQTSMYLCASSPFTGITYEQYFGPGTRLTVT.

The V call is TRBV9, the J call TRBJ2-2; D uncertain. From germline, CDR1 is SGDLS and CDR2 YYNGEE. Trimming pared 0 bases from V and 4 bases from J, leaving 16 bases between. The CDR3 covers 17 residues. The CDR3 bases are TGTGCCAGCAGCGTAGGGGTCGGTATATTGGGCACCGGGGAGCTGTTTTTT. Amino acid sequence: CASSVGVGILGTGELFF.

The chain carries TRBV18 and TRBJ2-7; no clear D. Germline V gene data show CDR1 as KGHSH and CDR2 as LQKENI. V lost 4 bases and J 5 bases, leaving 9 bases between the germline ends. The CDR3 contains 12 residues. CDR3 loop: CASSRFGDEQYF. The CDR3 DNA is TGTGCCAGCTCACGATTCGGTGACGAGCAGTACTTC.

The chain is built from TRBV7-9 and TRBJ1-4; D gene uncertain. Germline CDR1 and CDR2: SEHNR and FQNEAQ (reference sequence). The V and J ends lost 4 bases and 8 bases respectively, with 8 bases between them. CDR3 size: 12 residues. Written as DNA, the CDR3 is TGTGCCAGCAGCTCCGGATTAGAAAAACTGTTTTTT. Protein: CASSSGLEKLFF.

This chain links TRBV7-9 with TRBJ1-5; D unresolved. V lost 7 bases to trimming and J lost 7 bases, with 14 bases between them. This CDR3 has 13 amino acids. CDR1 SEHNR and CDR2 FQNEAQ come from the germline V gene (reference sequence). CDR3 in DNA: TGTGCCAGCACCCCTGGTTCGGTACAGCCCCAGCATTTT. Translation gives CASTPGSVQPQHF.

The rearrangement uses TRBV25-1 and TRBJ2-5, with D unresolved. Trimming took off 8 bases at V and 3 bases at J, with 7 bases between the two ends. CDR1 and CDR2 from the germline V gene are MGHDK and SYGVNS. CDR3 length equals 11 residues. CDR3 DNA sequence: TGTGCCAGCGGGTTGGAAGAGACCCAGTACTTC. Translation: CASGLEETQYF.

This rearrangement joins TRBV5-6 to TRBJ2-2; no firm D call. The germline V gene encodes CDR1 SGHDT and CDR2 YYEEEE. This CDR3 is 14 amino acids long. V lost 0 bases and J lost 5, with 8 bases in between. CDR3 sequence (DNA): TGTGCCAGCAGCTTGGGACACACAACCGGGGAGCTGTTTTTT. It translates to CASSLGHTTGELFF.

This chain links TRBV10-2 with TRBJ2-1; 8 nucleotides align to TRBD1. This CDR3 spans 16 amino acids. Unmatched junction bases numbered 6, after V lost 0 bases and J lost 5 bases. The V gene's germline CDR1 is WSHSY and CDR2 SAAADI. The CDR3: CASSESRDRLNNEQFF. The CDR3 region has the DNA TGCGCCAGCAGTGAGTCTAGGGACAGGTTAAACAATGAGCAGTTCTTC.

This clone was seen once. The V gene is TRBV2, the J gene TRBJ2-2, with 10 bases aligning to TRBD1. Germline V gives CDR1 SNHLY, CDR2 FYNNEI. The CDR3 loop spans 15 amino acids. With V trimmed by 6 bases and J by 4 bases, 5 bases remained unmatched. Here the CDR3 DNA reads TGTGCCAGCAGCGGAAGGACAGGGGGCACCGGGGAGCTGTTTTTT. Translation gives CASSGRTGGTGELFF.

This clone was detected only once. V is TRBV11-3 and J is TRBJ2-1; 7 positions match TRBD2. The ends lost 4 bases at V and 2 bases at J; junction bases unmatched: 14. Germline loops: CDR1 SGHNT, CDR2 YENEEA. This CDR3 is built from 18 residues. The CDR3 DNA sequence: TGTGCCAGCAGCTCGGGAGGTGGCGGGAGCCTACCCTACAATGAGCAGTTCTTC. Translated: CASSSGGGGSLPYNEQFF. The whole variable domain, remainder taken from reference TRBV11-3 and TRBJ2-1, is EAGVVQSPRYKIIEKKQPVAFWCNPISGHNTLYWYLQNLGQGPELLIRYENEEAVDDSQLPKDRFSAERLKGVDSTLKIQPAELGDSAVYLCASSSGGGGSLPYNEQFFGPGTRLTVL.

This CDR3 reads CSVVDPYGYTF. The CDR3 coding sequence is TGCAGCGTTGTAGATCCCTATGGCTACACCTTC. The chain employs TRBV29-1 and TRBJ1-2, with D unresolved. In germline, CDR1 is SQVTM, CDR2 ANQGSEA. CDR3 length equals 11 residues. V dropped 4 bases and J dropped 4 bases, with 7 bases sitting between them.

CDR3 sequence: CASTLRTGTYEQYF. The CDR3 DNA reads TGTGCCAGCACCTTAAGGACAGGGACCTACGAGCAGTACTTC. The rearrangement links TRBV2 to TRBJ2-7, with TRBD1 matching 8 bases. The CDR3 has 14 amino acids. V shed 7 bases and J 2 bases; nucleotides not matched to a gene: 7. CDR1 and CDR2 (germline): SNHLY, FYNNEI.

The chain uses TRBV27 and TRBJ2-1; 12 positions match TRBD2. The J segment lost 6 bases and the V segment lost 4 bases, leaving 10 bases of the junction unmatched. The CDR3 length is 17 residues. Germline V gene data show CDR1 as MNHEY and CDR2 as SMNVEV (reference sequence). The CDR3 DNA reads TGTGCCAGCAGTTATCAAGGACTAGCGGGAAAGAGCAATGAGCAGTTCTTC. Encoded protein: CASSYQGLAGKSNEQFF.

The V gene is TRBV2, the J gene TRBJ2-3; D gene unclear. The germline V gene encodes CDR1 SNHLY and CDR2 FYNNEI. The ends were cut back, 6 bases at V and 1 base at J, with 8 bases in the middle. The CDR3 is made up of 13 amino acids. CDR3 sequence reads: CASRSSGTDTQYF. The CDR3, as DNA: TGTGCCAGCAGATCCTCGGGCACAGATACGCAGTATTTT.

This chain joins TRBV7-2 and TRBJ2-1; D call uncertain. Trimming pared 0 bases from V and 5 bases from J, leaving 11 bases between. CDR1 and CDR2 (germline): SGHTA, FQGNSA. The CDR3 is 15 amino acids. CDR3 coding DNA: TGTGCCAGCAGCTTAGCCACAGCATGGAACAATGAGCAGTTCTTC. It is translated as CASSLATAWNNEQFF.

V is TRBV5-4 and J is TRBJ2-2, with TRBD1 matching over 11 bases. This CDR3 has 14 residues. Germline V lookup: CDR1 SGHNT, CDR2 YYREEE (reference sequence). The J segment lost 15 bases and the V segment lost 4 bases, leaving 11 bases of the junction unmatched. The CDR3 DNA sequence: TGTGCCAGCAGCCCCCATTGGGGACAGGGGGTATTGTTTTTT. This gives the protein CASSPHWGQGVLFF.